This passage covers 19 T cell receptor beta chains from one sample sequenced in a study of T cells in Graves' hyperthyroidism and ophthalmopathy. Amplified TCR beta CDR3 regions came from RNA transcripts. First-round RT-PCR of the TCR CDR3 relied on the HTBI primer set. TCRdb ran MiXCR on the multiplex PCR reads and lists one entry per CDR3 protein. The data contain approximately 620,000 distinct CDR3 sequences, approximately 15% of them singletons. The sample taken for sequencing was blood. The receptors come from a woman aged 25 to 39 with Graves' hyperthyroidism that later progressed to Graves' ophthalmopathy.

This clonotype was counted at least ten times. This chain links TRBV7-9 with TRBJ2-1; the match to TRBD2 covers 9 bases. This CDR3 has 16 residues. Germline trimming cut 5 bases from V and 7 bases from J; bases unmatched to any gene: 12. Germline lookup yields CDR1 SEHNR and CDR2 FQNEAQ (reference sequence). CDR3 protein: CASSAALAGAWNEQFF. The CDR3 region has the DNA TGTGCCAGCAGCGCCGCACTAGCGGGCGCTTGGAATGAGCAGTTCTTC.

This clonotype was counted a few times. Given a much more abundant clone one base away, this may be a read error. The J gene is TRBJ2-1, the V gene TRBV6-1; 7 bases are shared with TRBD2. CDR3 length: 13 residues. Germline loops: CDR1 MNHNS, CDR2 SASEGT. J gave up 15 bases and V 7 bases, and 15 bases lay outside the gene matches. Here the CDR3 reads CASNPVSSGPGFF. The CDR3 DNA reads as TGTGCCAGCAATCCTGTTTCTAGCGGACCAGGGTTCTTC.

CDR3 nucleotides: TGTGCCATCAGTGAGTCGGGGAGGCAGTCAAATTCACCCCTCCACTTT. Translated, it gives CAISESGRQSNSPLHF. The gene calls are TRBV10-3 and TRBJ1-6; D unresolved. Trimming took 0 bases from V and 7 from J, leaving 13 bases between them. Germline V CDR1 and CDR2: ENHRY, SYGVKD. The CDR3 is made up of 16 amino acids.

This clonotype was seen ten or more times. CDR3 DNA sequence: TGCAGTGCTAGAGACTCTAGCGGGAGAGCTAACAATGAGCAGTTCTTC. Protein: CSARDSSGRANNEQFF. The chain has TRBV20-1 and TRBJ2-1, with TRBD2 identical over 10 bases. Germline loops: CDR1 DFQATT, CDR2 SNEGSKA (reference sequence). Losses at the gene ends were 0 bases for V and 5 bases for J; bases not matched to a gene: 7. This CDR3 spans 16 amino acids.

At least ten counts were recorded for this clonotype. The chain recombines TRBV12-3 or TRBV12-4 with TRBJ1-2, with 7 bases matching TRBD1. J lost 2 bases, V lost 6 bases, and 6 bases had no gene match. CDR3 size: 14 residues. CDR3 sequence: CASSRDSLNYGYTF. CDR3 DNA: TGTGCCAGCAGCCGGGACAGCCTAAACTATGGCTACACCTTC.

This clonotype was recorded many times. The chain couples TRBV6-2 or TRBV6-3 to TRBJ2-7, with TRBD1 identical over 7 bases. V lost 0 bases, J lost 3 bases, and 2 bases stayed unmatched. The CDR3 totals 14 residues. Looked up from germline, CDR1 is MNHEY and CDR2 is SVGEGT. The CDR3: CASSYSTGDYEQYF. The DNA for the CDR3 is TGTGCCAGCAGTTACTCTACAGGGGACTACGAGCAGTACTTC.

This clonotype was detected ten times or more. The chain is built from TRBV12-3 or TRBV12-4 and TRBJ1-3, with 9 bases aligning to TRBD1. The CDR3 extends over 14 amino acids. After removal of 6 bases from V and 7 bases from J, the junction contained 7 bases not matched to a gene. CDR3 in amino acids: CASRGQGIFNTIYF. The CDR3 DNA is TGTGCCAGCAGGGGACAGGGAATTTTCAACACCATATATTTT.

Comments on this clonotype: The CDR3 ends on some other residue instead of the conserved phenylalanine or tryptophan, so this is likely a read error. The chain couples TRBV7-2 to TRBJ1-1, with TRBD1 as a possible D gene (6 bases). This CDR3 comprises 14 residues. The germline gives CDR1 SGHTA, CDR2 FQGNSA. The V gene lost 7 bases and the J gene lost 7 bases, with 19 bases spanning the gap. The CDR3 is CASNLYRAGGEAFV. CDR3 DNA: TGTGCCAGCAATCTATACAGGGCAGGAGGTGAAGCTTTCGTT.

Comment on this clonotype: Compared with germline, one end of the junction differs, possibly owing to a read error. The V call is TRBV7-9, the J call TRBJ2-7, with D uncertain. Germline CDR1 reads SEHNR; CDR2 reads FQNEAQ (reference sequence). This CDR3 contains 11 residues. In nucleotides, the CDR3 is TGTGCCAGCTGCTTAGAAGGCGAGCAGTACTTC. It encodes CASCLEGEQYF.

This clonotype was picked up many times. The genes are TRBV7-9 and TRBJ2-3, with 9 bases identical to TRBD2. The V gene end was trimmed by 3 bases and the J gene end by 3 bases; junction bases not matched to a gene: 16. This CDR3 region has 19 residues. CDR1 and CDR2 from the germline V gene are SEHNR and FQNEAQ (reference sequence). CDR3: CASSFRLAGVVGGTDTQYF. In nucleotides, the CDR3 is TGTGCCAGCAGCTTCCGCTTAGCGGGAGTTGTTGGTGGGACAGATACGCAGTATTTT.

This clonotype has a count of ten or more. V gene TRBV9 combines with J gene TRBJ2-3; D call uncertain. The V and J ends lost 0 bases and 5 bases respectively, with 7 bases between them. Germline V gene data show CDR1 as SGDLS and CDR2 as YYNGEE. This CDR3 spans 13 amino acids. The CDR3 loop reads CASSVVSGDTQYF. For the CDR3, the DNA is TGTGCCAGCAGCGTAGTCTCAGGAGATACGCAGTATTTT.

This clonotype was observed at least ten times. V and J are TRBV28 and TRBJ1-1, with a weak D call TRBD1 (5 bases). V was cut by 4 bases and J by 1 base, with 10 bases left in between. This CDR3 is 14 amino acids long. Germline V CDR1 and CDR2: MDHEN, SYDVKM. This chain's CDR3 is CASSSWDQNTEAFF. DNA for the CDR3: TGTGCCAGCAGTTCTTGGGACCAGAACACTGAAGCTTTCTTT.

The chain has TRBV18 and TRBJ2-1, with TRBD2 matching over 7 bases. The junction had 3 bases not matched to a gene; V was cut back by 0 bases and J by 4 bases. CDR3 length: 15 amino acids. CDR1 KGHSH and CDR2 LQKENI come from the germline V gene. The CDR3 protein is CASSPPSGIYNEQFF. CDR3 in DNA: TGTGCCAGCTCACCACCGAGCGGGATTTACAATGAGCAGTTCTTC.

This clonotype has a count of ten or more. The chain joins TRBV7-8 to TRBJ2-3, with TRBD2 identical over 10 bases. This CDR3 has 17 residues. The junction had 11 bases not matched to a gene; V was cut back by 5 bases and J by 3 bases. CDR1 SGHVS and CDR2 FQNEAQ come from the germline V gene. The chain's CDR3 is CASSLTAAGGPTDTQYF. CDR3 coding DNA: TGTGCCAGCAGCCTAACCGCAGCGGGAGGGCCAACAGATACGCAGTATTTT. Using reference TRBV7-8 and TRBJ2-3 for the parts outside the CDR3, the full variable domain is GAGVSQSPRYKVAKRGQDVALRCDPISGHVSLFWYQQALGQGPEFLTYFQNEAQLDKSGLPSDRFFAERPEGSVSTLKIQRTQQEDSAVYLCASSLTAAGGPTDTQYFGPGTRLTVL.

Many counts were recorded for this clonotype. The chain links TRBV7-9 to TRBJ1-2; D is ambiguous. There are 14 residues in the CDR3. Looked up from germline, CDR1 is SEHNR and CDR2 is FQNEAQ (reference sequence). Between the trimmed V and J ends, which lost 5 bases and 7 bases, there was a span of 17 bases. The CDR3 reads CASSRAGVIPGYTF. The CDR3 region has the DNA TGTGCCAGCAGCCGCGCCGGGGTCATACCTGGCTACACCTTC. Together with reference TRBV7-9 and TRBJ1-2, the CDR3 gives the full variable domain: DTGVSQNPRHKITKRGQNVTFRCDPISEHNRLYWYRQTLGQGPEFLTYFQNEAQLEKSRLLSDRFSAERPKGSFSTLEIQRTEQGDSAMYLCASSRAGVIPGYTFGSGTRLTVV.

The rearrangement joins TRBV2 to TRBJ2-6, with unresolved D. The CDR3 length is 15 residues. Germline lookup yields CDR1 SNHLY and CDR2 FYNNEI. Trimming removed 5 bases from V and 0 bases from J, with 8 bases in between. For the CDR3, the DNA is TGTGCCAGCAGTAGAGCCAACTCTGGGGCCAACGTCCTGACTTTC. This translates into CASSRANSGANVLTF.

Many counts were recorded for this clonotype. This sequence joins TRBV12-3 or TRBV12-4 and TRBJ1-3; 8 positions match TRBD1. The CDR3 runs to 13 residues. V shed 6 bases and J 4 bases; nucleotides not matched to a gene: 2. In nucleotides, the CDR3 is TGTGCCAGCAGCAGGGGGCCAGGAAACACCATATATTTT. As protein: CASSRGPGNTIYF.

This clonotype was seen at least ten times. This chain uses TRBV7-2 with TRBJ1-1; TRBD1 matches 10 bases. The V and J ends lost 3 bases and 10 bases, in that order; junction bases with no gene match: 2. Per germline, CDR1 SGHTA and CDR2 FQGNSA. The CDR3 totals 12 residues. This CDR3 reads CASSFRDRGAFF. The DNA for the CDR3 is TGTGCCAGCAGCTTCCGGGACAGGGGAGCTTTCTTT. The full variable domain, its missing parts supplied by reference TRBV7-2 and TRBJ1-1, is GAGVSQSPSNKVTEKGKDVELRCDPISGHTALYWYRQSLGQGLEFLIYFQGNSAPDKSGLPSDRFSAERTGGSVSTLTIQRTQQEDSAVYLCASSFRDRGAFFGQGTRLTVV.

In regard to this clonotype: Being one base from a much bigger clone, this may be a read error. The chain has TRBV30 and TRBJ2-6; D is uncertain. This CDR3 contains 13 residues. Deletions cut 8 bases from V and 2 bases from J, with 10 bases between. CDR1 is GTSNPN, CDR2 SVGIG, per germline (reference sequence). In nucleotides, the CDR3 is TGTGCCCATGCTCTCCCTGGGGCCAACGTCCTGACTTTC. Its translation: CAHALPGANVLTF.